Sequencing of this TCR beta chain was carried out in a study of graft-versus-host responses after intestinal transplantation. About this clone: Its antigen remains unidentified.

The ends were cut back, 4 bases at V and 4 bases at J, with 13 bases in the middle. Per germline, CDR1 MNHNS and CDR2 SASEGT. The CDR3 has 14 residues. Clones were sequenced by immunoSEQ multiplex PCR, and TCRdb holds only the in-frame ones, with some missing. Seen here are about 61,000 clones, 85% to 95% observed once, and the top ten hold under 0.45%. The TCR was taken from a human donor who was the organ donor for an intestinal transplant. The genes are TRBV6-1 and TRBJ2-5; the D gene is possibly TRBD1 (5 bases). This sample comprised unstimulated CD4+ T cells sorted from spleen or lymph node cells, obtained before transplant. The CDR3, as DNA: TGTGCCAGCAGTGGTTCTTTGGGGCTAGAGACCCAGTACTTC. Protein sequence: CASSGSLGLETQYF.